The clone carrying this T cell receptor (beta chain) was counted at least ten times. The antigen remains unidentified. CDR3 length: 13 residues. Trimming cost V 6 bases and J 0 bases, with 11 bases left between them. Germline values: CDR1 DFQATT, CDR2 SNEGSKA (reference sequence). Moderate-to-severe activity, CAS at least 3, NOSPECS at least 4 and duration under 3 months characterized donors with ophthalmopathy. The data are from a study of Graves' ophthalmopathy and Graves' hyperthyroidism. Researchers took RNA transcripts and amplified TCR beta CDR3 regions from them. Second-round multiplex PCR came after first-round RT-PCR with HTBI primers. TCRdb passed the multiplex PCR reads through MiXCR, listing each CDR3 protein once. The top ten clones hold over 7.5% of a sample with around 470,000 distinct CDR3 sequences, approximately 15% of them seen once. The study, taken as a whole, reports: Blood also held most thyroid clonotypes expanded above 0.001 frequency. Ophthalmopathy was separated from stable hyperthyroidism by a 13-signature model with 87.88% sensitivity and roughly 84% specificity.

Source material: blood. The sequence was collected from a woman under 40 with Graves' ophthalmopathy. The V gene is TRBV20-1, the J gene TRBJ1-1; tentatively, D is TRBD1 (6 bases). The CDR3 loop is CSAQGQMNTEAFF. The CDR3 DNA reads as TGCAGTGCGCAAGGACAGATGAACACTGAAGCTTTCTTT.